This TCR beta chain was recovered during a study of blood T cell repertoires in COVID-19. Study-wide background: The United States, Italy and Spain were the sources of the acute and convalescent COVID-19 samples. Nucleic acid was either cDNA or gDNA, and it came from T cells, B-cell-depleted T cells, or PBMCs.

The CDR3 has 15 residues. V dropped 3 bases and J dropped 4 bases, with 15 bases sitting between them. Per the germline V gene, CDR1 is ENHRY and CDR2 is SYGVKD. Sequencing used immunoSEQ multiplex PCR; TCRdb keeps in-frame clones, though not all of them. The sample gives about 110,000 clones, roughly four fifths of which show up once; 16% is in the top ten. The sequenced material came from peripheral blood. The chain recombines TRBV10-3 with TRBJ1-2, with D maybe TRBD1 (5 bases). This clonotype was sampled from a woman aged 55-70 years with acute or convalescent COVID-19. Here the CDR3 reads CAISDGQGEGYGYTF. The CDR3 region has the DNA TGTGCCATCAGTGATGGGCAGGGCGAAGGCTATGGCTACACCTTC.